The next 3 T cell receptor beta chains were all read from a single sample in a study of T cells in women clearing cervical HPV infection. Method: immunoSEQ multiplex PCR; TCRdb's copy keeps in-frame clones and lacks some. The sample's table shows about 19,000 clones. Material: blood buffy coat. Receptor source: a woman aged 18 to 75 with a cervical HPV16 infection that either progressed to CIN3+ or cleared (not recorded which).

Comment on this clone: The germline gene is not matched at one end of the junction; a read error may be the cause. The CDR3 end lies 3 residues beyond the end of the read and is filled in from the germline J gene. The chain is built from TRBV6-1 and TRBJ1-5; TRBD1 agrees at 8 bases. Germline V lookup: CDR1 MNHNS, CDR2 SASEGT. The CDR3 has 14 residues. The sequenced part of the CDR3 DNA is TGTGCCAGCAGTGACGCAGGGGGCAACCAGCCC. It encodes CASSDAGGNQP. The whole CDR3 protein is CASSDAGGNQPQHF.

Note on this clone: The read ends 3 residues shy of where the CDR3 ends; the end is completed using the germline J gene. The chain carries TRBV5-1 and TRBJ1-1, with D perhaps TRBD1 (6 bases). Trimming removed 3 bases at V and 0 bases at J, with 12 bases between. CDR3 length: 15 residues. Germline V gene sequence: CDR1 SGHRS, CDR2 YFSETQ. Partial CDR3 DNA: TGCGCCAGCAGCTCGGACAGTCTGATGAACACTGAA. This sequence encodes CASSSDSLMNTE. The entire CDR3 is CASSSDSLMNTEAFF.

About this clone: The CDR3 end falls 3 residues outside the read, so it is completed with the germline J gene. J is TRBJ1-5 and V is TRBV30; D is perhaps TRBD1 (6 bases). Germline assignment: CDR1 GTSNPN and CDR2 SVGIG (reference sequence). V lost 3 bases and J lost 2, with 14 bases in between. The CDR3 sequence is 15 residues long. The CDR3 region is CAWSSQGIGNQPQHF. The sequenced CDR3 bases are TGTGCCTGGAGCAGTCAGGGGATCGGCAATCAGCCC.